Detailed here is one T cell receptor (beta chain). What it binds is unknown. This CDR3 spans 12 amino acids. Per the germline V gene, CDR1 is LNHDA and CDR2 is SQIVND (reference sequence). V lost 8 bases and J lost 6, with 13 bases in between. It was focal radiation plus CTLA-4 blockade with ipilimumab that patients with chemo-refractory metastatic non-small-cell lung cancer received. TCRdb keeps only in-frame clones here, not all; method: immunoSEQ multiplex PCR. Of around 77,000 clones listed, roughly 74% are singletons. The sample is drawn from a study of radiotherapy plus CTLA-4 blockade in lung cancer. Study results and caveats: Blood TCR clones of tumor origin expanded after radiotherapy plus ipilimumab.

The TCR comes from a human donor with non-small cell lung cancer whose response to radiotherapy plus ipilimumab could not be evaluated. The genes are TRBV19 and TRBJ1-2; TRBD1 might be the D (6 bases). The sample consisted of peripheral blood, taken from a patient treated with radiotherapy plus ipilimumab. DNA of the CDR3: TGTGCCAGTGGTTACAGGGAAAATGGCTACACCTTC. This translates into CASGYRENGYTF.